This T cell receptor beta chain was found in a study of vaccination and CD4 T cells after COVID-19 (dated by TCRdb to between 2021 and 2022). For the study in its entirety: Every convalescent patient had a positive nasal swab PCR test for SARS-CoV-2, with mild disease in 8 to 10 patients and severe disease in one. Six males and four females were included in the convalescent cohort, with two Hispanic individuals, seven Caucasians, two Asians and one multiracial person represented. In ten to eleven COVID-19 convalescent patients and a handful of infection-naive healthy vaccine recipients, the spike-specific CD4+ TCR repertoire before mRNA vaccination was compared with the repertoire after mRNA vaccination. Control cultures received a CEFX viral epitope pool as the positive control, an HIV-1 Nef peptide pool as the negative control, or no peptide. Post-COVID blood samples from convalescent patients were collected a median of approximately 93 days after diagnosis, with a range of about 35 to 180 days. Post-vaccine blood samples were collected a median of about 72 days after the second vaccine dose, ranging from about 13 to 241 days. Each participant got two doses of either the Pfizer-BioNTech BNT162b2 vaccine (n=8) or the Moderna mRNA-1273 vaccine (n=2). Culture stimuli were overlapping spike peptide pools from SARS-CoV-2 and from the common cold coronaviruses HCoV-NL63, HCoV-OC43 and HCoV-229E.

As concerns this clonotype: Its antigen is currently not known. One base away there is no much larger clone; base qualities are not given.

What the treatment or condition label conveys for this sample: roughly 10-day PBMC culture with coronavirus spike peptide pools or control peptides (ViraFEST assay). The study used the ViraFEST assay, which expanded antigen-specific T cells with peptide pools and then identified expanded clonotypes by TCR sequencing. The convalescent patients' positive SARS-CoV-2 PCR tests fell between March and December 2020, which was before the Alpha, Beta and Delta variants emerged in the United States. Each well held under 2.5 million PBMCs cultured in IMDM containing approximately 5.3% human AB serum and approximately 9.8 IU/ml IL-2, with roughly 9.2 ug/ml peptide pools added. Half of the culture medium was replaced with fresh IL-2-containing medium on days 3 and 7. Once the cells had been in culture for about 10 days, the EasySep CD4+ T cell isolation kit was used to isolate CD4+ T cells by negative selection. Ficoll-Paque Plus gradient centrifugation was used to isolate PBMCs from whole blood, and the isolated PBMCs were then either used fresh or cryopreserved at -140C. Each culture condition was generally run in triplicate wells.

Receptor libraries were prepared by PCR. TCR sequencing of DNA from cultured CD4+ T cells used the Oncomine TCR Beta short-read assay at the Johns Hopkins FTIC core. The QIAamp micro DNA kit was used to extract genomic DNA from the cultured CD4+ T cells. The Oncomine TCR Beta libraries from cultured CD4+ T cells were pooled using unique dual indexes and then sequenced on an Illumina iSeq 100. On the study's bioinformatics: Non-productive sequences were removed, and CDR3s that did not start with C, did not end with F or W, or were shorter than 7 amino acids were discarded. Antigen-specific clonotypes were identified using the MANAFEST web application through comparison of peptide-stimulated wells with reference and other culture wells. To be called positive, a clone needed an FDR below 0.05, an odds ratio above 5, and a productive frequency above 0.1% in at least two of three replicate wells. Clonotypes that were significantly expanded in both SARS-CoV-2 spike wells and at least one common cold coronavirus spike condition were defined as cross-reactive. Using R version 3.6.1, CDR3 homology was evaluated through Levenshtein distances (stringdist) along with unrooted phylogenetic trees (ape). TCRdb handled the public reads itself, with Q25 trimming in fastp and clone calling in MiXCR, and kept productive beta chains. Rows matching on CDR3 protein sequence are summarized as one entry with the most common DNA and genes. For this entry, the V and J calls and clone size follow TCRdb and not the study's own pipeline. This sample is represented by 15,000 to 20,000 distinct CDR3 sequences; over 40% of them were singletons. The ten top clones hold around 2.6% of the sample.

Findings and caveats that apply to the study as a whole: The study included relatively few convalescent patients and did not analyze early timepoints after natural infection. The median count of SARS-CoV-2-reactive clonotypes went up from around 23 after infection to 30 to 40 after vaccination, although the change was not significant. In convalescent patients, nearly all vaccine-specific clones (304 of 307) were found to be mono-reactive for SARS-CoV-2 spike rather than cross-reactive with common cold coronaviruses. Among convalescent patients, a median roughly 90% of the SARS-CoV-2-reactive clones seen after vaccination appeared only after vaccination, which suggests priming specific to the vaccine.

The source of this sequence is a human donor who had recovered from COVID-19. The sequencing used CD4+ T cells from blood, cultured in vitro, collected after SARS-CoV-2 vaccination.

The CDR3 protein: CASMGGMNTEAFF. The DNA sequence is as follows: TGTGCCAGCATGGGGGGGATGAACACTGAAGCTTTCTTT. The chain couples TRBV7-2 to TRBJ1-1; TRBD1 is perhaps the D gene, given 5 matching bases. V gives up 7 bases and J gives up 0 bases, and the segment between their germline ends measures 9 bases. Spanning cysteine to phenylalanine, the CDR3 consists of 13 amino acids. Left in the record is the CDR3 DNA by itself, 39 bases read in frame from the first base. The germline V gene yields SGHTA for CDR1 and FQGNSA for CDR2.